A selection of T cell receptor beta chains follows, all from one sample in a study of CD8+ T cells in alopecia areata. TCRdb keeps only in-frame clones here, not all; method: immunoSEQ multiplex PCR. The repertoire holds 110,000 to 150,000 clones, with roughly three fifths as singletons. Material: CD4+ T cells sorted from blood, obtained at week 0. The origin of the receptors is a human donor with alopecia areata. Each CDR3 is given with its conserved first and last residue. The order of the fields is clone size, D gene, V gene, J gene, CDR3 DNA, CDR3 protein. D genes are given only for firm matches. Not every row has a clone size; where given, it reads once, few, many or a size class.

size: .
D: .
V: TRBV5-6
J: TRBJ2-7
DNA: TGTGCCAGCAGCTTGCCAGGGTCAAGTGTCTACGAGCAGTACTTC
CDR3: CASSLPGSSVYEQYF

size: .
D: TRBD1
V: TRBV27
J: TRBJ2-1
DNA: TGTGCCACCCAGCGGGACAGGGATTACAATGAGCAGTTCTTC
CDR3: CATQRDRDYNEQFF

size: .
D: .
V: TRBV6-1
J: TRBJ2-7
DNA: TGTGCCAGCAGGGAGGTAAGGGCCTACGAGCAGTACTTC
CDR3: CASREVRAYEQYF

size: .
D: .
V: TRBV19
J: TRBJ2-6
DNA: TGTGCCAGTAGTAGTGCCAGCGGGTACTCTGGGGCCAACGTCCTGACTTTC
CDR3: CASSSASGYSGANVLTF

size: few
D: .
V: TRBV10-3
J: TRBJ1-5
DNA: TGTGCCAGCAGTGTGTCCGGAGGAGGTCAGCCCCAGCATTTT
CDR3: CASSVSGGGQPQHF

size: .
D: TRBD2
V: TRBV15
J: TRBJ2-1
DNA: TGTGCCACCAGCGCCCGACTAGCAATTGAGCAGTTCTTC
CDR3: CATSARLAIEQFF

size: .
D: .
V: TRBV4-3
J: TRBJ2-7
DNA: TGCGCCAGCAGCCAAGGGCCCAGCGCCGAGCAGTACTTC
CDR3: CASSQGPSAEQYF

size: .
D: .
V: TRBV14
J: TRBJ1-6
DNA: TGTGCCAGCAGCAGGACTTGGGATTCACCCCTCCACTTT
CDR3: CASSRTWDSPLHF

size: .
D: .
V: TRBV7-7
J: TRBJ2-3
DNA: TGTGCTAGCAGCTTAGGGGGGACTAGCACAGATACGCAGTATTTT
CDR3: CASSLGGTSTDTQYF

size: .
D: .
V: TRBV5-1
J: TRBJ2-5
DNA: TGCGCCAGCAGCCCTGGGACGGATCAAGAGACCCAGTACTTC
CDR3: CASSPGTDQETQYF

size: .
D: TRBD1
V: TRBV5-4
J: TRBJ2-5
DNA: TGTGCCAGCGGGGACAGGGATCACGAGACCCAGTACTTC
CDR3: CASGDRDHETQYF

size: .
D: TRBD2
V: TRBV11-2
J: TRBJ2-5
DNA: TGTGCCAGCAGCCTTCGGACTAGCGGGGGGGCCGAGACCCAGTACTTC
CDR3: CASSLRTSGGAETQYF

size: .
D: .
V: TRBV30
J: TRBJ2-7
DNA: TGTGCCTGGAGTGTACGCCCGGGCGGGCACGAGCAGTACTTC
CDR3: CAWSVRPGGHEQYF

size: .
D: .
V: TRBV9
J: TRBJ2-3
DNA: TGTGCCAGCAGCGTAGAGACAGGAATGCGGGATACGCAGTATTTT
CDR3: CASSVETGMRDTQYF

size: .
D: .
V: TRBV5-4
J: TRBJ1-4
DNA: TGTGCCAGCAGCCAAGTCGACGGTGAAAAACCGTTTTTT
CDR3: CASSQVDGEKPFF

size: .
D: TRBD1
V: TRBV10-3
J: TRBJ1-1
DNA: TGTGCCATCAGTAGGACAGGGACTGAAGCTTTCTTT
CDR3: CAISRTGTEAFF

size: once
D: .
V: TRBV30
J: TRBJ1-2
DNA: TGTGCCTGGAGCCTAGGTCCAGGTGGAGGCTACACCTTC
CDR3: CAWSLGPGGGYTF

size: few
D: .
V: TRBV5-1
J: TRBJ2-1
DNA: TGCGCCAGCAGCGCTACGCCAACCATTAGCAATGAGCAGTTCTTC
CDR3: CASSATPTISNEQFF

size: .
D: .
V: TRBV4-1
J: TRBJ2-6
DNA: TGCGCCAGCAGCCAAAGTCTCGGGGCCAACGTCCTGACTTTC
CDR3: CASSQSLGANVLTF

size: .
D: TRBD1
V: TRBV2
J: TRBJ1-6
DNA: TGTGCCAGCAGTGGGACAGGGGGGAATTCACCCCTCCACTTT
CDR3: CASSGTGGNSPLHF

size: few
D: .
V: TRBV27
J: TRBJ1-1
DNA: TGTGCCAGCAGTCCCTCGAGTTCCCCGAACACTGAAGCTTTCTTT
CDR3: CASSPSSSPNTEAFF

size: .
D: TRBD1
V: TRBV14
J: TRBJ1-1
DNA: TGTGCCAGCAGCCCCACAGGGGCGGTGTCAGGAGCTTTCTTT
CDR3: CASSPTGAVSGAFF